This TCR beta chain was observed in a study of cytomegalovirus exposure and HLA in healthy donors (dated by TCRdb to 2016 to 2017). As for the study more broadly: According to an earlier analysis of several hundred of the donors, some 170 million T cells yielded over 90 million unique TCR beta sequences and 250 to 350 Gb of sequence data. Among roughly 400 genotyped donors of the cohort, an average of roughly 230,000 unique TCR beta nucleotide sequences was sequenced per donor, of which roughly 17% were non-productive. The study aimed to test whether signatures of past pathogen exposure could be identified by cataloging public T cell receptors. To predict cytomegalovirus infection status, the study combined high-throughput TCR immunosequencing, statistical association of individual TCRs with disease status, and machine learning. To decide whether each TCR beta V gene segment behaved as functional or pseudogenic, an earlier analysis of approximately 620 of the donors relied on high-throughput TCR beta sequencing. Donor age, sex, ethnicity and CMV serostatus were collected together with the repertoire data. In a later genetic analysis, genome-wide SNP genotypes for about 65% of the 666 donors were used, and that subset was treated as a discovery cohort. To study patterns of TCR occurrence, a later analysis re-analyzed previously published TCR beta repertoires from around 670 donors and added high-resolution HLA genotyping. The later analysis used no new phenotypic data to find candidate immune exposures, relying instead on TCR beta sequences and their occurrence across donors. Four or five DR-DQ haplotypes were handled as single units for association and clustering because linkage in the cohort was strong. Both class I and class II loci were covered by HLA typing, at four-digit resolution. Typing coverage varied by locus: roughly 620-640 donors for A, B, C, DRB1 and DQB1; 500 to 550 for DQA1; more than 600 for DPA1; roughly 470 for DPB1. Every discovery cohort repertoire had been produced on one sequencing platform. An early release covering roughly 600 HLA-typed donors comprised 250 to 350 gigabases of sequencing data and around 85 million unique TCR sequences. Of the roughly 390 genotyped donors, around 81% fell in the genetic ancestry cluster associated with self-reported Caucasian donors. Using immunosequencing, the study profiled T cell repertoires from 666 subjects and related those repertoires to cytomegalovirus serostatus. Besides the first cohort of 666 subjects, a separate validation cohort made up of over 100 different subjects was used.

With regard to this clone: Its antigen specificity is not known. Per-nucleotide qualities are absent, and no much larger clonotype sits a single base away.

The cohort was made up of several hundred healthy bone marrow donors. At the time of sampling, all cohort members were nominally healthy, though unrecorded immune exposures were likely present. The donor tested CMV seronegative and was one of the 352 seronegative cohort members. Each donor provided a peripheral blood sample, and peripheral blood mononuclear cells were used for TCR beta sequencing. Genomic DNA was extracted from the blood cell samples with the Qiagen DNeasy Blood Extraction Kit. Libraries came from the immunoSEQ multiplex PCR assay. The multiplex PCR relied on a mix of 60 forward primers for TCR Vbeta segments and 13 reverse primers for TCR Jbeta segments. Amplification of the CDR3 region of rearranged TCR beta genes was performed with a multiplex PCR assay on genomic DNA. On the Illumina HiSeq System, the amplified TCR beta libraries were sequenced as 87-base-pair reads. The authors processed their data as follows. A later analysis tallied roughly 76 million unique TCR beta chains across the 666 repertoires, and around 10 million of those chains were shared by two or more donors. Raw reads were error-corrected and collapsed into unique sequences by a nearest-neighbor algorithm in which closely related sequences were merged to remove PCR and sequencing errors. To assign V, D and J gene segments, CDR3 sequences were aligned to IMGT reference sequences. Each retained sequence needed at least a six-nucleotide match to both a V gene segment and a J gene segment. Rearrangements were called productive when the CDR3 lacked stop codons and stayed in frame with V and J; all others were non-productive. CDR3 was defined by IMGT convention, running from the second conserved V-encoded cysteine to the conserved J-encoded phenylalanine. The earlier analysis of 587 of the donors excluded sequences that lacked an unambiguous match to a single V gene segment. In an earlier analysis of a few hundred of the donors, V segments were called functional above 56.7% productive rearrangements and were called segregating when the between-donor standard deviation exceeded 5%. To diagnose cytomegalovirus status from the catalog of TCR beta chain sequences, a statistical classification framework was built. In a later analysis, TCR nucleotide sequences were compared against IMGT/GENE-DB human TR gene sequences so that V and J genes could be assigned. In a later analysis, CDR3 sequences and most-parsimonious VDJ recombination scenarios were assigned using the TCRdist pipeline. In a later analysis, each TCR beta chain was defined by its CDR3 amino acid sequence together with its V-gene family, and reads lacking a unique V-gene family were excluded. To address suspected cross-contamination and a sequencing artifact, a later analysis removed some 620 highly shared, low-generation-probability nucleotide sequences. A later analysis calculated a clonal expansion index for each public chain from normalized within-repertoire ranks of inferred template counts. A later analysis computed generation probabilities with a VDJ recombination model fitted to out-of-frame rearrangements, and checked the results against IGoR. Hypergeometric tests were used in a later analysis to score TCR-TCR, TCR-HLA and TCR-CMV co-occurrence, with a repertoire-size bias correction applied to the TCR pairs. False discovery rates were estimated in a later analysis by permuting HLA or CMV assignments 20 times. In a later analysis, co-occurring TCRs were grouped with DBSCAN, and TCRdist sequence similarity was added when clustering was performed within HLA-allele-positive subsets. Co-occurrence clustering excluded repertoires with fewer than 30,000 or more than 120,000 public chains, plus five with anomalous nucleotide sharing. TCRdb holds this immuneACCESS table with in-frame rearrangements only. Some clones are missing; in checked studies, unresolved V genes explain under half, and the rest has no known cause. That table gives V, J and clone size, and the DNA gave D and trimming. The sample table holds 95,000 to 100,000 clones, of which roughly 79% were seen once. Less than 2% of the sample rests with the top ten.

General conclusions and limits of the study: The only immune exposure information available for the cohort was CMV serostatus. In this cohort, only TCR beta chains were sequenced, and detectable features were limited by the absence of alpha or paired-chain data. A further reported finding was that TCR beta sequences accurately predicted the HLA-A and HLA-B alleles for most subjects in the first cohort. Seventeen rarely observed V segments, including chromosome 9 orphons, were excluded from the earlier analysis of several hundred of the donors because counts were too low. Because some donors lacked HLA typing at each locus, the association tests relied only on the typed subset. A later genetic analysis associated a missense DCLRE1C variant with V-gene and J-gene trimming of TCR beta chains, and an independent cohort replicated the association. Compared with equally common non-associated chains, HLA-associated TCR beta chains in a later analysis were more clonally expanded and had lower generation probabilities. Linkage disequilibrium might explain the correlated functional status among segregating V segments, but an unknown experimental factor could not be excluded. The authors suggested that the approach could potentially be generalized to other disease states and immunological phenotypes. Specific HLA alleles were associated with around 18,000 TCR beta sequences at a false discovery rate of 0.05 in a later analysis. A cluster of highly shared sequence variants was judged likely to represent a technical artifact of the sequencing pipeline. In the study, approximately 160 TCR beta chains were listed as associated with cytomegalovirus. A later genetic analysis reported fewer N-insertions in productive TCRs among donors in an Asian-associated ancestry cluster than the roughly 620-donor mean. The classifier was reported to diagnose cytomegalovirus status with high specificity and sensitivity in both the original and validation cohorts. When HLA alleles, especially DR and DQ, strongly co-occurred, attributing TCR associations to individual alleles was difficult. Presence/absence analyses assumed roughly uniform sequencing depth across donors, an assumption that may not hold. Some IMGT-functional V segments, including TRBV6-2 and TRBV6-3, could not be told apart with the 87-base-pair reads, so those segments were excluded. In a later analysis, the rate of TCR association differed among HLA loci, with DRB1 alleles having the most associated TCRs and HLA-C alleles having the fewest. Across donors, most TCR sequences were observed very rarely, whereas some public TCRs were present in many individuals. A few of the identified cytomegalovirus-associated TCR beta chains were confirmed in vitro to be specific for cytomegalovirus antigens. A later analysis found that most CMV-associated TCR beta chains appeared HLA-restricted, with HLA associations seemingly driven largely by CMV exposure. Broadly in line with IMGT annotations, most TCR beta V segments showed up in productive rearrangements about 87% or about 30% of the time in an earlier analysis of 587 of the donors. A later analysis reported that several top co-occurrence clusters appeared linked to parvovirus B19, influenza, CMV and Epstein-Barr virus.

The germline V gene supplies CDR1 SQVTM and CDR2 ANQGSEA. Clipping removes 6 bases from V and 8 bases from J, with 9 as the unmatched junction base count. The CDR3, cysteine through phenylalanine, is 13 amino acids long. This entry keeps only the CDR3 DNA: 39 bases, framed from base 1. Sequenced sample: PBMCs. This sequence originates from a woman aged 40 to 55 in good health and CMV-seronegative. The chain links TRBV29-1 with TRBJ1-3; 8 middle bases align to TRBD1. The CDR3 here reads CSVQDRAADTIYF. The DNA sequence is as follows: TGCAGCGTCCAGGACAGGGCGGCGGACACCATATATTTT. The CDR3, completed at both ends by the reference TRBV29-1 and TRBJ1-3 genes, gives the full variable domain SAVISQKPSRDICQRGTSLTIQCQVDSQVTMMFWYRQQPGQSLTLIATANQGSEATYESGFVIDKFPISRPNLTFSTLTVSNMSPEDSSIYLCSVQDRAADTIYFGEGSWLTVV.